One T cell receptor (beta chain) is described in this entry. Generated by immunoSEQ multiplex PCR, the TCRdb table keeps only in-frame clones and is missing some. Among about 380,000 clones, approximately 95% were seen once, and the ten largest hold around 0.019%. This CDR3 has 14 residues. Trimming left V 2 bases short and J 4 bases short, with 10 bases between. From germline, CDR1 is LGHNA and CDR2 YSLEER. These data are taken from a study of shared T cell receptors in the human thymus. The chain is built from TRBV4-3 and TRBJ2-3; D call uncertain. This receptor was identified in a human donor. Sequenced sample: thymocytes. CDR3 residues: CASSQSNPPDTQYF. In DNA form, the CDR3 reads TGCGCCAGCAGCCAAAGTAACCCCCCAGATACGCAGTATTTT.